This entry lists 8 T cell receptor beta chains sequenced from one sample in a study of blood T cell repertoires in COVID-19. Clones were read by immunoSEQ multiplex PCR, and TCRdb kept only the in-frame ones, dropping some. The table lists about 270,000 clones, around 88% of them singletons. Sequencing was done on a sample of peripheral blood. The receptor set was obtained from a woman of 80 years or more with COVID-19, enrolled during active disease.

This chain connects TRBV5-6 to TRBJ1-1; TRBD1 is a possible D gene (6 bases). V was cut by 5 bases and J by 0 bases, with 17 bases left in between. Germline values: CDR1 SGHDT, CDR2 YYEEEE. CDR3 length: 16 residues. The CDR3 DNA reads as TGTGCCAGCAGTTCCCGACAGGCCTACTTGAACACTGAAGCTTTCTTT. Translating it yields CASSSRQAYLNTEAFF.

The genes are TRBV12-3 or TRBV12-4 and TRBJ2-5, with no clear D. The CDR3 runs to 13 residues. Trimming shortened V by 6 bases and J by 7 bases, and 15 bases separated the two germline ends. DNA for the CDR3: TGTGCCAGCAGCTCAGACTCCCCCGGGACCCAGTACTTC. It yields the protein CASSSDSPGTQYF.

This chain connects TRBV18 to TRBJ2-2, with D possibly TRBD1 on 5 matching bases. The CDR3 is made up of 15 amino acids. Germline values: CDR1 KGHSH, CDR2 LQKENI. Trimming took off 3 bases at V and 5 bases at J, with 13 bases between the two ends. The CDR3: CASSPGTGFTGELFF. Written as DNA, the CDR3 is TGTGCCAGCTCACCGGGCACAGGATTTACCGGGGAGCTGTTTTTT.

This chain uses TRBV28 with TRBJ1-1; TRBD1 matches 8 bases. The ends lost 2 bases at V and 5 bases at J; junction bases unmatched: 7. CDR3 length equals 15 residues. Germline V gives CDR1 MDHEN, CDR2 SYDVKM. CDR3 nucleotides: TGTGCCAGCAGTTTACAGGGGGCCTTGGGGACTGAAGCTTTCTTT. Translating it yields CASSLQGALGTEAFF.

This clone came up a few times. The genes are TRBV4-1 and TRBJ2-3; 7 bases match TRBD2. Germline-derived CDR1 and CDR2 are MGHRA and YSYEKL. CDR3 length: 17 amino acids. Unmatched junction bases numbered 9, after V lost 1 base and J lost 2 bases. The CDR3 region has the DNA TGCGCCAGCAGCCAAGGAGTAAAAGCGGGGTACACAGATACGCAGTATTTT. Translated, it gives CASSQGVKAGYTDTQYF.

V is TRBV28 and J is TRBJ2-2, with 7 positions matching TRBD1. V was clipped by 7 bases and J by 5 bases; unmatched bases: 13. This CDR3 has 16 amino acids. Germline-derived CDR1 and CDR2 are MDHEN and SYDVKM. The CDR3 sequence: CASTEQGTYLTGELFF. In DNA, the CDR3 is TGTGCCAGCACCGAACAGGGGACATATTTGACCGGGGAGCTGTTTTTT.

CDR3 amino acids: CASSLDPTEINEKLFF. The CDR3 nucleotides are TGTGCCAGCAGCTTAGATCCAACAGAGATTAATGAAAAACTGTTTTTT. The V and J genes are TRBV11-2 and TRBJ1-4, with no clear D. The CDR3 is 16 amino acids. Germline V gives CDR1 SGHAT, CDR2 FQNNGV. The V and J ends lost 0 bases and 4 bases respectively, with 12 bases between them.

The V and J genes are TRBV5-4 and TRBJ2-2; 9 bases align to TRBD2. Germline assignment: CDR1 SGHNT and CDR2 YYREEE (reference sequence). V shed 6 bases and J 6 bases; nucleotides not matched to a gene: 9. This CDR3 is built from 15 residues. CDR3 sequence (DNA): TGTGCCAGCAAGAGCGGGGGGCCGGAAGCCGGGGAGCTGTTTTTT. The encoded protein is CASKSGGPEAGELFF.